A selection of T cell receptor beta chains follows, all from one sample in a study of blood T cell repertoires in COVID-19. Here immunoSEQ multiplex PCR was the method, and the copy in TCRdb shows in-frame clones only, minus some. There are about 74,000 clones in the sample; just over 85% occur only once, and 1.5% to 2.5% lies in the top ten. The sample was peripheral blood. Source of these receptors: a woman older than 75 with active or convalescent COVID-19. The CDR3 runs from the conserved cysteine through the conserved F or W. The order of the fields is CDR3 protein, CDR3 DNA, D gene, J gene, clone size, CDR3 length, V gene. D genes are given only for firm matches. A row's size may be missing; if present it is once, few, many or a size class.

CASSPPSDEKLFF TGTGCCAGCTCACCACCTTCGGATGAAAAACTGTTTTTT NA TRBJ1-4 NA 13 TRBV18
CASRPRTLEGLNQPQHF TGTGCAAGTCGCCCGCGGACCCTGGAGGGGCTCAATCAGCCCCAGCATTTT NA TRBJ1-5 NA 17 TRBV12-2
CASSGRLEWGNTIYF TGTGCCAGCAGCGGACGTTTGGAGTGGGGAAACACCATATATTTT NA TRBJ1-3 NA 15 TRBV9
CASSPPGGKLFF TGTGCCAGCTCACCACCGGGGGGAAAACTGTTTTTT NA TRBJ1-4 NA 12 TRBV18
CASSVSSGRPEVDEQFF TGTGCCAGCAGCGTATCCAGCGGGAGGCCGGAGGTAGATGAGCAGTTCTTC TRBD2 TRBJ2-1 NA 17 TRBV9
CASSQVRAGELFF TGTGCCAGCAGCCAAGTACGGGCCGGGGAGCTGTTTTTT NA TRBJ2-2 NA 13 TRBV14
CASSLVFPLAGGQGELFF TGTGCCAGCAGCTTAGTTTTCCCTCTAGCGGGAGGGCAGGGGGAGCTGTTTTTT TRBD2 TRBJ2-2 NA 18 TRBV11-2
CASSPGTAGGYTF TGCGCCAGCAGCCCCGGGACAGCCGGAGGCTACACCTTC TRBD1 TRBJ1-2 few 13 TRBV5-1
CASSYTQGARQPQHF TGTGCCAGCAGTTACACCCAGGGGGCCCGCCAGCCCCAGCATTTT TRBD1 TRBJ1-5 NA 15 TRBV6-5
CASSPPRTGGEYGYTF TGTGCCAGCAGCCCCCCGCGGACAGGGGGGGAATATGGCTACACCTTC TRBD1 TRBJ1-2 NA 16 TRBV9
CSVGGQGRSDTQYF TGCAGCGTTGGCGGACAGGGAAGATCAGATACGCAGTATTTT TRBD1 TRBJ2-3 NA 14 TRBV29-1
CASSWGLAGPNTGELFF TGTGCCAGCAGCTGGGGACTAGCGGGGCCGAACACCGGGGAGCTGTTTTTT TRBD2 TRBJ2-2 NA 17 TRBV5-6
CASRPQGGEQFF TGTGCCAGTAGACCACAGGGGGGTGAGCAGTTCTTC TRBD1 TRBJ2-1 NA 12 TRBV19
CASSSRQGGGYTF TGTGCCAGCAGCTCTCGACAGGGGGGTGGCTACACCTTC TRBD1 TRBJ1-2 NA 13 TRBV7-2
CASSPRVAGGSTSTDTQYF TGTGCCAGCAGCCCTCGCGTAGCGGGGGGCAGTACTAGCACAGATACGCAGTATTTT TRBD2 TRBJ2-3 NA 19 TRBV9
CASSSRGLVSTNEKLFF TGTGCCAGCTCATCACGGGGGCTGGTCTCAACTAATGAAAAACTGTTTTTT NA TRBJ1-4 once 17 TRBV18
CASSEARAYEQYF TGTGCCAGCAGTGAAGCGCGGGCCTACGAGCAGTACTTC NA TRBJ2-7 NA 13 TRBV6-1
CASRAGTGGGYTF TGCGCCAGCAGAGCCGGGACAGGGGGTGGCTACACCTTC TRBD1 TRBJ1-2 NA 13 TRBV5-1
CASSSVTMGQEDTEAFF TGTGCCAGCAGCTCGGTTACCATGGGACAGGAGGACACTGAAGCTTTCTTT TRBD1 TRBJ1-1 once 17 TRBV5-5
CAISEGAGISYEQYF TGTGCCATCAGTGAGGGGGCAGGGATCTCCTACGAGCAGTACTTC NA TRBJ2-7 few 15 TRBV10-3
CASKAGGSTDTQYF TGTGCCAGCAAAGCGGGAGGGTCCACAGATACGCAGTATTTT TRBD2 TRBJ2-3 NA 14 TRBV7-2
CASSERLAASATGELFF TGTGCCAGCAGTGAACGACTAGCGGCCAGTGCCACCGGGGAGCTGTTTTTT TRBD2 TRBJ2-2 NA 17 TRBV2
CASSATPTGNTEAFF TGTGCCAGCAGTGCAACACCGACAGGGAACACTGAAGCTTTCTTT NA TRBJ1-1 NA 15 TRBV27
CASSPGLAGPYEQYF TGTGCCAGCAGCCCGGGACTAGCGGGTCCCTACGAGCAGTACTTC TRBD2 TRBJ2-7 NA 15 TRBV11-1
CASRADSEAFF TGTGCCAGCAGAGCGGACAGCGAAGCTTTCTTT NA TRBJ1-1 NA 11 TRBV2
CASSSRDRGLEQYF TGTGCCAGCAGCTCCCGGGACAGGGGGCTCGAGCAGTACTTC TRBD1 TRBJ2-7 once 14 TRBV5-5
CASSYQGLAKNIQYF TGTGCCAGCAGTTATCAGGGGTTAGCCAAAAACATTCAGTACTTC NA TRBJ2-4 NA 15 TRBV2
CASSHDGRVYGYTF TGTGCCAGCAGCCATGACGGGAGAGTTTATGGCTACACCTTC NA TRBJ1-2 NA 14 TRBV4-2
CASSWAGQGGGYTF TGTGCCAGCAGCTGGGCTGGACAGGGCGGTGGCTACACCTTC TRBD1 TRBJ1-2 NA 14 TRBV7-9
CASSSTSGDLSTDTQYF TGCGCCAGCAGTTCGACTAGCGGGGATCTTAGCACAGATACGCAGTATTTT TRBD2 TRBJ2-3 NA 17 TRBV10-2
CASSLGQGYEKLFF TGTGCCAGCAGCCTGGGACAGGGCTATGAAAAACTGTTTTTT TRBD1 TRBJ1-4 few 14 TRBV7-9
CASKLAGTYEQYF TGCGCCAGCAAACTAGCGGGAACCTACGAGCAGTACTTC TRBD2 TRBJ2-7 NA 13 TRBV5-1
CASSESGTKNSPLHF TGTGCCAGCAGTGAATCCGGGACAAAAAATTCACCCCTCCACTTT NA TRBJ1-6 NA 15 TRBV25-1
CAISENRVEQYF TGTGCCATCAGTGAGAACAGGGTTGAGCAGTACTTC NA TRBJ2-7 NA 12 TRBV10-3
CASSQDSTGILLF TGCGCCAGCAGCCAAGATTCGACAGGGATTTTGCTTTTT TRBD1 TRBJ1-4 NA 13 TRBV4-3
CASSLGVPSAYNEQFF TGTGCCAGCAGCTTAGGGGTGCCTAGCGCCTACAATGAGCAGTTCTTC NA TRBJ2-1 NA 16 TRBV7-6
CASSLRRGAGDQPQHF TGCGCCAGCAGCTTGAGACGGGGGGCTGGTGATCAGCCCCAGCATTTT NA TRBJ1-5 NA 16 TRBV4-1
CASRRDTEKLFF TGTGCCAGCAGGAGGGACACGGAAAAACTGTTTTTT NA TRBJ1-4 NA 12 TRBV2
CSVDGWLHTEAFF TGCAGCGTTGACGGGTGGCTACACACTGAAGCTTTCTTT NA TRBJ1-1 NA 13 TRBV29-1
CASSLAGQGGVAQHF TGCGCCAGCAGCTTGGCGGGACAAGGCGGAGTAGCCCAGCATTTT NA TRBJ1-5 NA 15 TRBV5-1
CASSLVRRGRGDTQYF TGTGCCAGCAGCTTGGTTCGCAGGGGGCGTGGAGATACGCAGTATTTT TRBD1 TRBJ2-3 NA 16 TRBV5-6
CASSLGQGAGETQYF TGTGCCAGCAGCTTAGGACAGGGGGCAGGGGAGACCCAGTACTTC TRBD1 TRBJ2-5 NA 15 TRBV11-3
CASSQGTGALQPQHF TGCGCCAGCAGCCAAGGTACAGGGGCCCTTCAGCCCCAGCATTTT TRBD1 TRBJ1-5 NA 15 TRBV4-3
CASSLTPGQYNSPLHF TGTGCCAGCAGCCTTACCCCGGGACAGTATAATTCACCCCTCCACTTT TRBD1 TRBJ1-6 NA 16 TRBV9
CASRPLGQSNTEAFF TGTGCCAGCAGACCACTGGGACAGTCGAACACTGAAGCTTTCTTT TRBD1 TRBJ1-1 few 15 TRBV2
CASSIQGEGTEAFF TGTGCCAGCAGCATACAGGGTGAGGGCACTGAAGCTTTCTTT NA TRBJ1-1 NA 14 TRBV7-3
CASSDPPTGGGGYTF TGTGCCAGCAGTGATCCCCCGACCGGAGGAGGCGGCTACACCTTC NA TRBJ1-2 NA 15 TRBV6-1
CASSVAASGSPYEQYF TGTGCCAGCAGCGTAGCGGCTAGCGGTTCCCCCTACGAGCAGTACTTC TRBD2 TRBJ2-7 NA 16 TRBV9
CASSLYGVQETQYF TGTGCCAGCAGTTTATATGGAGTTCAAGAGACCCAGTACTTC NA TRBJ2-5 NA 14 TRBV28
CASSPRTFSGNTIYF TGTGCCAGCAGCCCCCGGACATTTTCTGGAAACACCATATATTTT NA TRBJ1-3 once 15 TRBV9
CASSRTGGSYNSPLHF TGTGCCAGCAGCCGGACAGGGGGGTCCTATAATTCACCCCTCCACTTT TRBD1 TRBJ1-6 NA 16 TRBV7-2
CASRQGFPTGYGYTF TGTGCCAGCAGGCAGGGCTTCCCCACTGGTTATGGCTACACCTTC NA TRBJ1-2 NA 15 TRBV6-5